Below are 10 T cell receptor beta chains sequenced from a single sample in a study of T cell repertoires in cytomegalovirus infection. Via MiXCR, TCRdb re-called the reads, giving one row per CDR3 protein. The table lists more than 350,000 distinct CDR3 sequences, approximately 30% of them singletons. The sample taken for sequencing was PBMCs. The source of these receptors is a human donor in good health (CMV status not recorded). Some clones in this sample may be carry-over from other donors' samples.

The chain recombines TRBV6-5 with TRBJ1-6; no reliable D call. V was shortened by 0 bases and J by 9 bases, with 24 bases between the two germline ends. The CDR3 extends over 19 amino acids. Germline V lookup: CDR1 MNHEY, CDR2 SVGAGI. The CDR3 loop is CASSYSSPGYRAISSPLHF. As DNA, the CDR3 is TGTGCCAGCAGTTACTCGTCTCCGGGTTATAGAGCGATTAGTTCACCCCTCCACTTT.

The V call is TRBV5-5, the J call TRBJ2-5, with a tentative D call TRBD2 (7 bases). Trimming removed 5 bases from V and 2 bases from J, with 13 bases in between. There are 14 residues in the CDR3. The V gene's germline CDR1 is SGHKS and CDR2 YYEKEE (reference sequence). The CDR3 spells CASRKGGGQETQYF. As DNA, the CDR3 is TGTGCCAGCAGGAAGGGGGGAGGGCAAGAGACCCAGTACTTC.

This clonotype was found a few times. The CDR3 coding sequence is TGTGCCAGCGCAACTAGCGGCAATGAGCAGTTCTTC. Its translation is CASATSGNEQFF. The V call is TRBV6-1, the J call TRBJ2-1, with 8 bases matching TRBD2. CDR3 length equals 12 residues. The V gene end was trimmed by 8 bases and the J gene end by 6 bases; junction bases not matched to a gene: 3. Germline V gene data show CDR1 as MNHNS and CDR2 as SASEGT.

This chain uses TRBV4-1 with TRBJ2-7; D is perhaps TRBD1 (7 bases). V gave up 4 bases and J gave up 6 bases, with 19 bases separating them. Per germline, CDR1 MGHRA and CDR2 YSYEKL. This CDR3 contains 15 residues. The CDR3 loop is CASSPDGGGRGEQYF. The CDR3, as DNA: TGCGCCAGCAGCCCCGACGGAGGGGGCCGGGGCGAGCAGTACTTC.

This chain uses TRBV5-5 with TRBJ2-5, with no clear D. From germline, CDR1 is SGHKS and CDR2 YYEKEE (reference sequence). The CDR3 is 14 residues long. The V and J ends lost 0 bases and 5 bases respectively, with 11 bases between them. This CDR3 reads CASSLAEGRETQYF. In nucleotides, the CDR3 is TGTGCCAGCAGCTTGGCCGAAGGGCGGGAGACCCAGTACTTC.

J is TRBJ1-1 and V is TRBV6-2 or TRBV6-3; D is perhaps TRBD1 (5 bases). Germline V gene sequence: CDR1 MNHEY, CDR2 SVGEGT. There are 14 residues in the CDR3. Trimming removed 10 bases from V and 0 bases from J, with 15 bases in between. In DNA form, the CDR3 reads TGTGCCACCGAGGGACGGGGACTGAACACTGAAGCTTTCTTT. It yields the protein CATEGRGLNTEAFF.

This clonotype was observed a handful of times. The CDR3 DNA follows: TGTGCCAGCAGTGAATACGATGGCTACACCTTC. As protein: CASSEYDGYTF. The gene calls are TRBV25-1 and TRBJ1-2; D call uncertain. Trimming stripped 0 bases from V and 6 bases from J, with 2 bases between. CDR1 is MGHDK, CDR2 SYGVNS, per germline. The CDR3 has 11 residues.

This clonotype has more than one count but fewer than ten. The rearrangement links TRBV4-3 to TRBJ1-6; D call uncertain. CDR3 size: 15 residues. The V end lost 0 bases, the J end lost 8 bases, and 11 bases lay between the germline ends. Germline V gene data show CDR1 as LGHNA and CDR2 as YSLEER. The CDR3 coding sequence is TGCGCCAGCAGCCAAGATCCCATACCGGATTCACCCCTCCACTTT. It yields the protein CASSQDPIPDSPLHF.

This chain connects TRBV7-6 to TRBJ2-7; 7 bases map to TRBD2. This CDR3 is built from 13 residues. With V trimmed by 5 bases and J by 7 bases, 8 bases remained unmatched. Germline lookup yields CDR1 SGHVS and CDR2 FNYEAQ. In nucleotides, the CDR3 is TGTGCCAGCAGCCCGGGACTAAGAATAGAGCAGTACTTC. The encoded protein is CASSPGLRIEQYF. The whole variable domain, remainder taken from reference TRBV7-6 and TRBJ2-7, is GAGVSQSPRYKVTKRGQDVALRCDPISGHVSLYWYRQALGQGPEFLTYFNYEAQQDKSGLPNDRFSAERPEGSISTLTIQRTEQRDSAMYRCASSPGLRIEQYFGPGTRLTVT.

This clonotype was detected ten times or more. The rearrangement joins TRBV7-2 to TRBJ2-3; the D gene could be TRBD1 or TRBD2 (6 bases each). This CDR3 comprises 16 residues. V was trimmed by 3 bases and J by 8 bases, leaving 21 bases between them. CDR1 and CDR2 (germline): SGHTA, FQGNSA. The CDR3 DNA reads TGTGCCAGCAGCTTGTCCGGGGGCCGCCTCCCGGTTACGCAGTATTTT. Its protein is CASSLSGGRLPVTQYF. The full variable domain, completed using reference TRBV7-2 and TRBJ2-3, is GAGVSQSPSNKVTEKGKDVELRCDPISGHTALYWYRQSLGQGLEFLIYFQGNSAPDKSGLPSDRFSAERTGGSVSTLTIQRTQQEDSAVYLCASSLSGGRLPVTQYFGPGTRLTVL.